The 20 T cell receptor beta chains listed next were all sequenced from one sample in a study of metastatic and nonmetastatic thyroid tumors. TCRdb re-analyzed the PCR reads using MiXCR. This sample has around 19,000 clones, with 11% found just once. Thyroid surgery was performed in patients who had received no treatment beforehand. Material for sequencing was blood. The source is a female donor with papillary thyroid cancer or a benign thyroid nodule (not recorded which). Some clones in this sample may be carry-over from other donors' samples.

This clone turned up a few times. A read error may account for a junction end that differs from germline. This specimen includes other DNA sequences encoding the same CDR3. The chain carries TRBV6-1 and TRBJ1-2; no clear D gene. CDR1 is MNHNS and CDR2 is SASEGT in the germline V gene. This CDR3 spans 12 amino acids. The CDR3 region has the DNA TGTGCTAGCAGTAAAGCAGGCGTCGGCTACACCTTC. This translates into CASSKAGVGYTF.

Written as DNA, the CDR3 is TGTGCCAGCTCACCAATGTGGGAGGGCCGAAATGAGCAGTTCTTC. Protein sequence: CASSPMWEGRNEQFF. The chain links TRBV18 to TRBJ2-1, with 7 positions matching TRBD2. The CDR3 spans 15 residues. After removal of 2 bases from V and 7 bases from J, the junction contained 8 bases not matched to a gene. CDR1 is KGHSH and CDR2 is LQKENI in the germline V gene. Variable domain in full (rest from reference TRBV18 and TRBJ2-1): NAGVMQNPRHLVRRRGQEARLRCSPMKGHSHVYWYRQLPEEGLKFMVYLQKENIIDESGMPKERFSAEFPKEGPSILRIQQVVRGDSAAYFCASSPMWEGRNEQFFGPGTRLTVL.

There are a few counts of this clone. The chain links TRBV15 to TRBJ1-2; 7 bases fit TRBD1. Germline trimming cut 3 bases from V and 5 bases from J; bases unmatched to any gene: 6. The CDR3 sequence is 14 residues long. Looked up from germline, CDR1 is LNHNV and CDR2 is YYDKDF (reference sequence). The CDR3 DNA sequence: TGTGCCACCAGCAGGGTTTCAGGGGGGTATGGCTACACCTTC. Residues: CATSRVSGGYGYTF.

Many counts were recorded for this clone. V gene TRBV20-1 combines with J gene TRBJ2-1; D gene uncertain. Trimming removed 0 bases from V and 4 bases from J, with 10 bases in between. Germline V gives CDR1 DFQATT, CDR2 SNEGSKA (reference sequence). The CDR3 has 14 amino acids. The DNA for the CDR3 is TGCAGTGCTAGAGATTACGGGCTTTACAATGAGCAGTTCTTC. This codes for CSARDYGLYNEQFF.

There are many counts of this clone. J is TRBJ1-2 and V is TRBV4-3; 10 bases line up with TRBD1. Germline V gene lookup returns CDR1 LGHNA and CDR2 YSLEER. The CDR3 is 17 residues long. Germline trimming cut 0 bases from V and 4 bases from J; bases unmatched to any gene: 8. The CDR3 spells CASSQDIGTGVLYGYTF. CDR3 in DNA: TGCGCCAGCAGCCAAGATATCGGGACAGGGGTTCTCTATGGCTACACCTTC.

The V gene is TRBV19, the J gene TRBJ2-2, with TRBD2 matching 11 bases. V gave up 3 bases and J gave up 7 bases; unmatched junction bases: 4. CDR1 is LNHDA and CDR2 is SQIVND in the germline V gene (reference sequence). This CDR3 has 15 residues. The CDR3 protein is CASSIVGLAGGELFF. The CDR3 DNA reads TGTGCCAGTAGTATTGTAGGACTAGCGGGCGGGGAGCTGTTTTTT.

J is TRBJ2-2 and V is TRBV6-2 or TRBV6-3; D possibly matches TRBD1 or TRBD2 (5 bases each). The germline gives CDR1 MNHEY, CDR2 SVGEGT. Trimming left V 2 bases short and J 3 bases short, with 22 bases between. This CDR3 comprises 19 residues. The CDR3 sequence is CASSYLGAGVSIHTGELFF. Written as DNA, the CDR3 is TGTGCCAGCAGTTACCTCGGGGCAGGCGTCTCAATCCACACCGGGGAGCTGTTTTTT.

This clone was detected ten times or more. The chain links TRBV7-1 to TRBJ2-1, with 16 bases identical to TRBD2. TRBV7-1 is an ORF, and what it does is uncertain. Unmatched junction bases numbered 13, after V lost 3 bases and J lost 8 bases. There are 19 residues in the CDR3. CDR3: CASSSGTSGRAERFDEQFF. The CDR3 DNA reads TGTGCCAGCAGCTCCGGGACTAGCGGGAGGGCCGAACGGTTCGATGAGCAGTTCTTC.

This clone is labeled medium-sized (0.01 to 0.1%). The V gene is TRBV6-5, the J gene TRBJ2-7; perhaps TRBD2 as D (5 bases). The CDR3 runs to 12 residues. Germline V gene data show CDR1 as MNHEY and CDR2 as SVGAGI. Deletions cut 2 bases from V and 4 bases from J, with 6 bases between. As DNA, the CDR3 is TGTGCCAGCAGTTACCGGGGATACGAGCAGTACTTC. Protein sequence: CASSYRGYEQYF.

This clone occurred many times. The chain is built from TRBV12-3 or TRBV12-4 and TRBJ2-7, with no clear D. This CDR3 spans 13 amino acids. The germline V and J ends were trimmed by 1 base and 0 bases, with 4 bases remaining between them. The CDR3 protein is CASSLGGSYEQYF. The CDR3 DNA sequence: TGTGCCAGCAGTTTAGGGGGCTCCTACGAGCAGTACTTC.

This clone qualifies as medium-sized. The chain uses TRBV6-2 or TRBV6-3 and TRBJ2-7, with D possibly TRBD2 on 6 matching bases. Germline V gene sequence: CDR1 MNHEY, CDR2 SVGEGT. The length of the CDR3 is 15 residues. Trimming shortened V by 2 bases and J by 0 bases, and 11 bases separated the two germline ends. CDR3 in DNA: TGTGCCAGCAGTTACGGGACTTTCAGCTCCTACGAGCAGTACTTC. Amino acids: CASSYGTFSSYEQYF.

V usage is TRBV27 and J usage is TRBJ2-7; the D gene is possibly TRBD2 (6 bases). The CDR3 runs 13 residues. The V and J ends lost 5 bases and 5 bases respectively, with 13 bases between them. CDR1 is MNHEY, CDR2 SMNVEV, per germline (reference sequence). In DNA, the CDR3 is TGTGCCAGCAGTCCCTCGGGAGTCCACGAGCAGTACTTC. Protein: CASSPSGVHEQYF.

The V gene is TRBV28, the J gene TRBJ2-6; weak D call: TRBD2 (5 bases). V dropped 6 bases and J dropped 2 bases, with 11 bases sitting between them. This CDR3 is built from 15 residues. Germline V CDR1 and CDR2: MDHEN, SYDVKM. CDR3 nucleotide sequence: TGTGCCAGCAGCCCCGAGGGAACTGGGGCCAACGTCCTGACTTTC. This gives the protein CASSPEGTGANVLTF.

This clone has a count of ten or more. The chain is built from TRBV9 and TRBJ2-2; 10 nucleotides align to TRBD2. The CDR3 is 14 residues long. The germline CDR1 and CDR2 sequences are SGDLS and YYNGEE. After removal of 5 bases from V and 6 bases from J, the junction contained 4 bases not matched to a gene. The CDR3 bases are TGTGCCAGCAGTCAGGGACTAGCGTCCGGGGAGCTGTTTTTT. Its translation is CASSQGLASGELFF.

In this sample, this clone turned up a few times. The chain is built from TRBV6-2 or TRBV6-3 and TRBJ2-1; D uncertain. Germline CDR1 MNHEY, CDR2 SVGEGT. The CDR3 extends over 12 amino acids. V was cut by 8 bases and J by 4 bases, with 9 bases left in between. The CDR3 DNA reads TGTGCCAGCCTTGACGGGTACAATGAGCAGTTCTTC. Protein product: CASLDGYNEQFF.

J is TRBJ2-7 and V is TRBV15; the D gene is possibly TRBD1 (5 bases). V lost 0 bases, J lost 4 bases, and 19 bases lay in between. The V gene's germline CDR1 is LNHNV and CDR2 YYDKDF (reference sequence). The CDR3 runs 17 residues. Here the CDR3 reads CATSRDPTGFTTYEQYF. CDR3 DNA: TGTGCCACCAGCAGAGACCCTACAGGATTCACCACTTACGAGCAGTACTTC.

By sample fraction, this clone is medium-sized. The chain couples TRBV20-1 to TRBJ2-6; 12 bases agree with TRBD1. CDR1 and CDR2 from the germline V gene are DFQATT and SNEGSKA (reference sequence). The CDR3 extends over 19 amino acids. Trimming took 0 bases from V and 0 from J; bases not matched to a gene: 6. The CDR3 DNA is TGCAGTGCTAGAGATCGAGGGACAGGGGGCCTCTCTGGGGCCAACGTCCTGACTTTC. Protein sequence: CSARDRGTGGLSGANVLTF.

This chain joins TRBV20-1 and TRBJ2-5, with TRBD2 matching over 10 bases. Germline V gene sequence: CDR1 DFQATT, CDR2 SNEGSKA (reference sequence). V gave up 1 base and J gave up 5 bases; unmatched junction bases: 10. The CDR3 covers 16 residues. CDR3 sequence reads: CSARGELAGGWETQYF. CDR3 bases: TGCAGTGCTAGAGGGGAATTAGCGGGAGGATGGGAGACCCAGTACTTC.

This clone showed up many times. This chain's CDR3 is CSARRPETEAFF. CDR3 bases: TGCAGTGCTAGAAGGCCGGAAACTGAAGCTTTCTTT. This chain connects TRBV20-1 to TRBJ1-1; D unclear. Trimming cost V 2 bases and J 5 bases, with 9 bases left between them. Looked up from germline, CDR1 is DFQATT and CDR2 is SNEGSKA (reference sequence). The CDR3 spans 12 residues.

This clone came up a few times. Other DNA sequences within the sample encode an identical CDR3. The genes are TRBV5-6 and TRBJ2-7; D not certain. Germline CDR1 SGHDT, CDR2 YYEEEE. V was clipped by 0 bases and J by 2 bases, with 9 bases between them. The CDR3 is 14 residues long. Here the CDR3 reads CASSLEGRTYEQYF. The CDR3 DNA reads as TGTGCCAGCAGCTTGGAAGGCAGGACCTACGAGCAGTACTTC.